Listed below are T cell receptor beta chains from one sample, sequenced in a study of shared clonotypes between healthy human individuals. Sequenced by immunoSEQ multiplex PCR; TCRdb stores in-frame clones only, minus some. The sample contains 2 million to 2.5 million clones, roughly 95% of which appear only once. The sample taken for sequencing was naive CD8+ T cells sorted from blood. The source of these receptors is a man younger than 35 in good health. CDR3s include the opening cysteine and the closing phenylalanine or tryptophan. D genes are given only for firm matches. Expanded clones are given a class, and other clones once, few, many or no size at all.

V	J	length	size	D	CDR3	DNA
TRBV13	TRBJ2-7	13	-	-	CASALGGGDEQYF	TGTGCCAGCGCCCTCGGCGGGGGCGACGAGCAGTACTTC
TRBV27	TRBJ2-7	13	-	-	CASSLSPGYEQYF	TGTGCCAGCAGTTTATCTCCGGGGTACGAGCAGTACTTC
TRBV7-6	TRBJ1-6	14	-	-	CASSPDPYNSPLHF	TGTGCCAGCAGCCCAGACCCCTATAATTCACCCCTCCACTTT
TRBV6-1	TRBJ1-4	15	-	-	CASSDPGQLHEKLFF	TGTGCCAGCAGTGACCCGGGGCAATTGCATGAAAAACTGTTTTTT
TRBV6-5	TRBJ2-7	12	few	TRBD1	CASSLNRGEQYF	TGTGCCAGCAGTCTGAACAGGGGCGAGCAGTACTTC
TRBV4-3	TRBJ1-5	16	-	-	CASSQDLGVSNQPQHF	TGCGCCAGCAGCCAAGATTTGGGGGTTAGCAATCAGCCCCAGCATTTT
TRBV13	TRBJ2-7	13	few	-	CASSLEGAYEQYF	TGTGCCAGCAGCTTAGAAGGGGCCTACGAGCAGTACTTC
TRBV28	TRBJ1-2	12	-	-	CASSLGGVGYTF	TGTGCCAGCAGCCTCGGGGGGGTGGGCTACACCTTC
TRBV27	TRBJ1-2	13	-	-	CASSLNSPYGYTF	TGTGCCAGCAGTTTAAACAGCCCCTATGGCTACACCTTC
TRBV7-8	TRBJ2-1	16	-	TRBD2	CASSELAGHSYNEQFF	TGTGCCAGCAGCGAACTAGCGGGACACTCCTACAATGAGCAGTTCTTC
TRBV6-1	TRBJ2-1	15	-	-	CASMIKEERINEQFF	TGTGCCAGCATGATTAAAGAAGAACGGATTAATGAGCAGTTCTTC
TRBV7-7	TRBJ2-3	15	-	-	CASSLEVGSTDTQYF	TGTGCTAGCAGCTTAGAGGTGGGATCCACAGATACGCAGTATTTT
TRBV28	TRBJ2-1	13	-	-	CASSSSRYNEQFF	TGTGCCAGCAGTTCCTCTCGCTACAATGAGCAGTTCTTC
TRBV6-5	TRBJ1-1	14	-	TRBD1	CASSNRQGRAEAFF	TGTGCCAGCAGTAATCGACAGGGCAGGGCTGAAGCTTTCTTT
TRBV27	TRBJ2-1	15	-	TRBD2	CASSLLASGYNEQFF	TGTGCCAGCAGTTTATTGGCTAGCGGTTACAATGAGCAGTTCTTC
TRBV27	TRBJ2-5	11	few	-	CASSRGETQYF	TGTGCCAGCAGTCGGGGGGAGACCCAGTACTTC
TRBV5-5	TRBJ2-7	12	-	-	CASSLGLYEQYF	TGTGCCAGCAGCCTTGGCCTCTACGAGCAGTACTTC
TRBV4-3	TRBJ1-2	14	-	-	CASSPRGVGYGYTF	TGCGCCAGCAGCCCGCGCGGTGTGGGCTATGGCTACACCTTC